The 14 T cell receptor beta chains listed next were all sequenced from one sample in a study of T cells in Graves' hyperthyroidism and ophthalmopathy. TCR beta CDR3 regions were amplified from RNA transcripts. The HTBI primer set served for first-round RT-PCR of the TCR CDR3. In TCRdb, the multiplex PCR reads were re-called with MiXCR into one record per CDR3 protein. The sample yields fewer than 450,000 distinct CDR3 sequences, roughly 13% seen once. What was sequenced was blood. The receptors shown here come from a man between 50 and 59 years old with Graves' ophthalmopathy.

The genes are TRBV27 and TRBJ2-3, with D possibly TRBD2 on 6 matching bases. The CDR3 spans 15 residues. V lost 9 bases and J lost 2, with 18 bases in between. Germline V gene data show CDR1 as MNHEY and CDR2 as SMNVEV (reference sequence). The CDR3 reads CASLLAPGATDTQYF. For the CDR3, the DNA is TGTGCCAGTCTCCTCGCCCCGGGAGCCACAGATACGCAGTATTTT.

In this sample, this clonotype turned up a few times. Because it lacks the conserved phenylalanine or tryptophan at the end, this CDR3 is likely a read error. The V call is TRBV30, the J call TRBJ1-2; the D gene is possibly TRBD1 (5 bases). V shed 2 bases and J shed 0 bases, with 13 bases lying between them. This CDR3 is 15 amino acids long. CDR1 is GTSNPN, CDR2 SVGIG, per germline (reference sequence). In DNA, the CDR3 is TGTGCCTGGAGTCCCTATGGACAAGCTAACTATGGCTACACCATC. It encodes CAWSPYGQANYGYTI.

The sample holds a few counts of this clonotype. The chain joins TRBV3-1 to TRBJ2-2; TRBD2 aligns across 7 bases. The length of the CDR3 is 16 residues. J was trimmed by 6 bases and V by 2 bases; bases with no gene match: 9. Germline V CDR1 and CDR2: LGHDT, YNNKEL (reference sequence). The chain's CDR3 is CASSQRAGPGAGELFF. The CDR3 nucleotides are TGTGCCAGCAGCCAAAGAGCGGGGCCGGGGGCCGGGGAGCTGTTTTTT.

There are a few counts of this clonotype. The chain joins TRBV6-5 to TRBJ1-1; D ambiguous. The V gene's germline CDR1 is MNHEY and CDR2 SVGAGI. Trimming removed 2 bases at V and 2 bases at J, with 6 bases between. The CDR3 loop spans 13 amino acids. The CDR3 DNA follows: TGTGCCAGCAGTTACAGCATTAACACTGAAGCTTTCTTT. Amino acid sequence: CASSYSINTEAFF.

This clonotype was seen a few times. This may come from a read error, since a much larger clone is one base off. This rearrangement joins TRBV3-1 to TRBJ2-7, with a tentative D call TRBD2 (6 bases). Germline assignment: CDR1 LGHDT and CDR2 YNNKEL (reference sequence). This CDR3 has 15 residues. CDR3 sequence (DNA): TGTGCCCGCAGCCAAACGGGAACTAGCTTCCACGAGCAGTACTTC. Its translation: CARSQTGTSFHEQYF.

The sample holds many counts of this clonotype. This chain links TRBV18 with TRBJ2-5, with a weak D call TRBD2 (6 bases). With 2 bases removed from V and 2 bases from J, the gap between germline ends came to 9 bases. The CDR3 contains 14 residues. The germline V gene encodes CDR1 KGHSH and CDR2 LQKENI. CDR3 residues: CASSPKAGQETQYF. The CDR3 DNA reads TGTGCCAGCTCACCAAAGGCGGGACAAGAGACCCAGTACTTC.

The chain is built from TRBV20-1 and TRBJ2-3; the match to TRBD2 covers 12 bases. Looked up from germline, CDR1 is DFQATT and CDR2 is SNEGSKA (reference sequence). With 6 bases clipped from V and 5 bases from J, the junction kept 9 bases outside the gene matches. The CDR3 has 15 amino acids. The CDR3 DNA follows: TGCAGTGCCCATCGACTAGCGGGAGTCATAGATACGCAGTATTTT. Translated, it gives CSAHRLAGVIDTQYF.

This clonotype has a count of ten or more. The CDR3 nucleotides read TGTGCCAGCAGTCCCCTGCAGGGTATGAACACTGAAGCTTTCTTT. Translated: CASSPLQGMNTEAFF. The chain combines TRBV28 with TRBJ1-1; a weak D match, TRBD1 (5 bases). There are 15 residues in the CDR3. In germline, CDR1 is MDHEN, CDR2 SYDVKM. Trimming removed 5 bases at V and 0 bases at J, with 13 bases between.

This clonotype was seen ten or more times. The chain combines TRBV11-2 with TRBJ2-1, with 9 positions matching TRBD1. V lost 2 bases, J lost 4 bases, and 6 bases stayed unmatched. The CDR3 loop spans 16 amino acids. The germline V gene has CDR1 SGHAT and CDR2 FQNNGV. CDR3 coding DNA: TGTGCCAGCAGCTTATATCCGGGACAGGGATACAATGAGCAGTTCTTC. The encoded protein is CASSLYPGQGYNEQFF.

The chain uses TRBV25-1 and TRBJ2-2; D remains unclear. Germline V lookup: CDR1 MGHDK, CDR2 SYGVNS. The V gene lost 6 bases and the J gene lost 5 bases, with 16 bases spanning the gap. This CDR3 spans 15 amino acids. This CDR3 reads CASRPPGATTGELFF. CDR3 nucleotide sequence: TGTGCCAGCAGGCCCCCCGGTGCCACGACCGGGGAGCTGTTTTTT.

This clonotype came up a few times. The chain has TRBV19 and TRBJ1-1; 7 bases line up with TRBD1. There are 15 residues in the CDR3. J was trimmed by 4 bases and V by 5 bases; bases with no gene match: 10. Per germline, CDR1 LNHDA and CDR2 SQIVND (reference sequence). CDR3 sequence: CASSPRQGGVTEAFF. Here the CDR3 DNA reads TGTGCCAGTAGTCCTCGACAGGGAGGGGTCACTGAAGCTTTCTTT.

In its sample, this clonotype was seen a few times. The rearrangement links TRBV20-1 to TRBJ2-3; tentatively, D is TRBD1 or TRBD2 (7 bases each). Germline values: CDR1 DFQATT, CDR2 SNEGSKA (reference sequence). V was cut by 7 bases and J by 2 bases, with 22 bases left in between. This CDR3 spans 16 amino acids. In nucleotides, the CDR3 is TGCAGTGTTCAGGGGGGGCTCGGAATACACACAGATACGCAGTATTTT. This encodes CSVQGGLGIHTDTQYF.

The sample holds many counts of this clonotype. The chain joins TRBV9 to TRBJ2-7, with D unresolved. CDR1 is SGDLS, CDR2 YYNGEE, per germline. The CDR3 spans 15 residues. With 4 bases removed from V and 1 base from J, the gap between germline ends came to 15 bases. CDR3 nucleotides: TGTGCCAGCAGCCCCTCGAGTGCGATATCCTACGAGCAGTACTTC. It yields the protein CASSPSSAISYEQYF. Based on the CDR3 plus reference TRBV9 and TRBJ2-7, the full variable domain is DSGVTQTPKHLITATGQRVTLRCSPRSGDLSVYWYQQSLDQGLQFLIQYYNGEERAKGNILERFSAQQFPDLHSELNLSSLELGDSALYFCASSPSSAISYEQYFGPGTRLTVT.

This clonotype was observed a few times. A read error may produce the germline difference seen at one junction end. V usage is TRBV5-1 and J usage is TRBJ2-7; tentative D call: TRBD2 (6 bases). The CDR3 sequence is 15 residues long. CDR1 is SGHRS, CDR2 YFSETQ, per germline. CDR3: CASSLEGLKSYEQYF. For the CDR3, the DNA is TGTGCCAGCAGCTTGGAGGGACTCAAATCCTACGAGCAGTACTTC. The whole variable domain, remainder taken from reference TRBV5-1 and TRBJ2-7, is KAGVTQTPRYLIKTRGQQVTLSCSPISGHRSVSWYQQTPGQGLQFLFEYFSETQRNKGNFPGRFSGRQFSNSRSEMNVSTLELGDSALYLCASSLEGLKSYEQYFGPGTRLTVT.